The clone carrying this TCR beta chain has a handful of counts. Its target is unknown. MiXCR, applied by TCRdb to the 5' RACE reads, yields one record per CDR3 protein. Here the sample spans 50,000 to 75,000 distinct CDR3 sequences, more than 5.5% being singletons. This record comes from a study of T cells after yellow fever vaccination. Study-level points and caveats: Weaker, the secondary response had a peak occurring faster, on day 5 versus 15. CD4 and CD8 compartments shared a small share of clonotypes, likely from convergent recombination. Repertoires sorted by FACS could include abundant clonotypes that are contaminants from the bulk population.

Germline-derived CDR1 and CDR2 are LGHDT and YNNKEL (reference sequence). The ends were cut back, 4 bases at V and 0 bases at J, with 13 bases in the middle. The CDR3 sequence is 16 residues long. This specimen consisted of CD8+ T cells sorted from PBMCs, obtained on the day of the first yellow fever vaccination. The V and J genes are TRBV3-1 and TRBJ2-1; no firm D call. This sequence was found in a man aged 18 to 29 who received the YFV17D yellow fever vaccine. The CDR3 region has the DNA TGTGCCAGCAGCCTCCAGTTAAGAAGCTCCTACAATGAGCAGTTCTTC. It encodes CASSLQLRSSYNEQFF.